Listed here are 17 T cell receptor beta chains from one sample, sequenced in a study of T cell clones after liver transplantation. TCRdb keeps only in-frame clones here, not all; method: immunoSEQ multiplex PCR. This table has 60,000 or so clones, 60% to 75% appearing once. The material sequenced was CD4+ T cells from blood, taken at the 22-month timepoint. The origin of the receptors is a human patient who received a liver transplant. These T cells may partly come from the graft donor.

The chain joins TRBV19 to TRBJ1-6, with D possibly matching TRBD1 (6 bases). The CDR3 loop spans 14 amino acids. The germline gives CDR1 LNHDA, CDR2 SQIVND (reference sequence). V lost 6 bases and J 7 bases, leaving 13 bases between the germline ends. The CDR3 region has the DNA TGTGCCAGTAGACTACAGGGAGGGAATTCACCCCTCCACTTT. Its translation: CASRLQGGNSPLHF.

The rearrangement joins TRBV28 to TRBJ2-3; TRBD2 matches at 9 bases. The CDR3 has 16 residues. V dropped 6 bases and J dropped 3; count of bases not matched to a gene: 10. Germline CDR1 and CDR2: MDHEN and SYDVKM. CDR3 DNA: TGTGCCAGCAGCGGAGGGGCGGGGGGGCCAACAGATACGCAGTATTTT. Protein product: CASSGGAGGPTDTQYF.

V is TRBV29-1 and J is TRBJ2-1, with D tentatively TRBD1 (6 bases). The length of the CDR3 is 11 residues. Between the trimmed V and J ends, which lost 3 bases and 7 bases, there was a span of 7 bases. Germline CDR1 is SQVTM and CDR2 is ANQGSEA. CDR3 residues: CSVDRGNEQFF. DNA of the CDR3: TGCAGCGTTGACAGGGGAAATGAGCAGTTCTTC.

This rearrangement joins TRBV19 to TRBJ2-3, with TRBD1 identical over 11 bases. V shed 6 bases, J shed 5 bases, and the junction held 4 bases outside the gene matches. The CDR3 covers 14 residues. In germline, CDR1 is LNHDA, CDR2 SQIVND (reference sequence). CDR3 region: CASRDRGRQDTQYF. CDR3 nucleotides: TGTGCCAGTAGGGACAGGGGGCGTCAAGATACGCAGTATTTT.

This chain links TRBV30 with TRBJ1-5; 8 bases agree with TRBD1. The CDR3 consists of 13 residues. Germline CDR1 and CDR2: GTSNPN and SVGIG (reference sequence). V trimming: 2 bases; J trimming: 5 bases; junction bases outside the gene matches: 2. The CDR3 region has the DNA TGTGCCTGGAGTTTACAGGGGGATCAGCCCCAGCATTTT. This translates into CAWSLQGDQPQHF. Using reference TRBV30 and TRBJ1-5 for the parts outside the CDR3, the full variable domain is SQTIHQWPATLVQPVGSPLSLECTVEGTSNPNLYWYRQAAGRGLQLLFYSVGIGQISSEVPQNLSASRPQDRQFILSSKKLLLSDSGFYLCAWSLQGDQPQHFGDGTRLSIL.

This rearrangement joins TRBV25-1 to TRBJ1-4, with D maybe TRBD1 (5 bases). Looked up from germline, CDR1 is MGHDK and CDR2 is SYGVNS. The V end lost 0 bases, the J end lost 5 bases, and 13 bases lay between the germline ends. This CDR3 has 16 residues. CDR3 bases: TGTGCCAGCAGTGAATATCGGGGTCGGGGGAATGAAAAACTGTTTTTT. Translating it yields CASSEYRGRGNEKLFF. Full variable domain (rest looked up from reference TRBV25-1 and TRBJ1-4): EADIYQTPRYLVIGTGKKITLECSQTMGHDKMYWYQQDPGMELHLIHYSYGVNSTEKGDLSSESTVSRIRTEHFPLTLESARPSHTSQYLCASSEYRGRGNEKLFFGSGTQLSVL.

DNA of the CDR3: TGTGCCAGCAGCACGGCAACTAATGAAAAACTGTTTTTT. Its protein is CASSTATNEKLFF. V usage is TRBV7-2 and J usage is TRBJ1-4; D unclear. V lost 5 bases, J lost 0 bases, and 4 bases lay in between. This CDR3 has 13 amino acids. Germline V gene lookup returns CDR1 SGHTA and CDR2 FQGNSA.

Ten or more counts support this clone. V gene TRBV28 combines with J gene TRBJ1-5, with TRBD1 as a possible D gene (5 bases). Germline CDR1 reads MDHEN; CDR2 reads SYDVKM. Deletions cut 2 bases from V and 7 bases from J, with 12 bases between. This CDR3 has 14 residues. CDR3 amino acids: CASSLQGREQPQHF. For the CDR3, the DNA is TGTGCCAGCAGTTTACAGGGCAGGGAGCAGCCCCAGCATTTT.

The chain couples TRBV5-4 to TRBJ2-5, with 8 bases fitting TRBD1. This CDR3 is 14 amino acids long. The J segment lost 2 bases and the V segment lost 5 bases, leaving 5 bases of the junction unmatched. Germline CDR1 is SGHNT and CDR2 is YYREEE (reference sequence). DNA of the CDR3: TGTGCCAGCAGTGTCGGACAGGGACAAGAGACCCAGTACTTC. This translates into CASSVGQGQETQYF.

This clone showed up just once. The chain uses TRBV7-2 and TRBJ1-5, with D perhaps TRBD1 (6 bases). V dropped 5 bases and J dropped 3 bases, with 8 bases sitting between them. The CDR3 runs 13 residues. CDR1 is SGHTA and CDR2 is FQGNSA in the germline V gene. The CDR3 spells CASSGQFNQPQHF. The DNA of the CDR3 is TGTGCCAGCAGCGGACAGTTCAATCAGCCCCAGCATTTT.

The gene calls are TRBV19 and TRBJ2-7; TRBD2 matches 7 bases. This CDR3 comprises 16 residues. The V gene end was trimmed by 5 bases and the J gene end by 1 base; junction bases not matched to a gene: 11. Germline CDR1 reads LNHDA; CDR2 reads SQIVND (reference sequence). DNA of the CDR3: TGTGCCAGTAGTCCAAGCGGGGCAGGGCGATCCTACGAGCAGTACTTC. It yields the protein CASSPSGAGRSYEQYF.

The rearrangement links TRBV11-3 to TRBJ2-3; no firm D call. CDR3 size: 14 residues. V was cut by 5 bases and J by 0 bases, with 9 bases left in between. Germline-derived CDR1 and CDR2 are SGHNT and YENEEA. The CDR3 loop reads CASSLLASTDTQYF. Here the CDR3 DNA reads TGTGCCAGCAGCCTACTTGCAAGCACAGATACGCAGTATTTT.

V is TRBV5-6 and J is TRBJ1-1; unclear D gene. CDR3 size: 13 residues. Germline values: CDR1 SGHDT, CDR2 YYEEEE. The ends were cut back, 1 base at V and 4 bases at J, with 8 bases in the middle. The CDR3 sequence: CASSLSWATEAFF. The CDR3 coding sequence is TGTGCCAGCAGCTTGAGCTGGGCCACTGAAGCTTTCTTT.

V and J are TRBV18 and TRBJ2-3, with D possibly TRBD2 on 6 matching bases. This CDR3 has 14 residues. The germline V gene encodes CDR1 KGHSH and CDR2 LQKENI. Trimming removed 4 bases from V and 1 base from J, with 9 bases in between. The CDR3, as DNA: TGTGCCAGCTCACGAGAGCGGGGCACAGATACGCAGTATTTT. Protein sequence: CASSRERGTDTQYF.

The chain carries TRBV30 and TRBJ2-3; D remains unclear. CDR3 length: 11 amino acids. CDR1 is GTSNPN and CDR2 is SVGIG in the germline V gene (reference sequence). V lost 3 bases and J 2 bases, leaving 3 bases between the germline ends. CDR3 coding DNA: TGTGCCTGGAGGGCCACAGATACGCAGTATTTT. Translation: CAWRATDTQYF. The complete variable domain, with remaining parts taken from reference TRBV30 and TRBJ2-3, reads SQTIHQWPATLVQPVGSPLSLECTVEGTSNPNLYWYRQAAGRGLQLLFYSVGIGQISSEVPQNLSASRPQDRQFILSSKKLLLSDSGFYLCAWRATDTQYFGPGTRLTVL.

This clone was seen only a few times. The V and J genes are TRBV9 and TRBJ1-1, with D unclear. The V end was cut by 3 bases, the J end by 6 bases, with 15 bases between. The CDR3 spans 14 residues. CDR1 is SGDLS and CDR2 is YYNGEE in the germline V gene. The CDR3 DNA reads as TGTGCCAGCAGCGCCTATTCTACGGGAGCTGAAGCTTTCTTT. Encoded protein: CASSAYSTGAEAFF.

This clone was counted a few times. The rearrangement links TRBV2 to TRBJ2-3; 8 bases line up with TRBD1. CDR3 length equals 15 residues. Trimming removed 3 bases from V and 4 bases from J; junction bases left unmatched: 6. CDR1 is SNHLY, CDR2 FYNNEI, per germline. The CDR3: CASSEQGARSDTQYF. CDR3 nucleotide sequence: TGTGCCAGCAGTGAGCAGGGGGCTAGGTCAGATACGCAGTATTTT.